The 30 T cell receptor beta chains below come from one sample, sequenced in a study of cytomegalovirus exposure and HLA in healthy donors. 60 Vbeta and 13 Jbeta primers were used in PCR. Here immunoSEQ multiplex PCR was the method, and the copy in TCRdb shows in-frame clones only, minus some. Among approximately 130,000 clones listed, about 8% were seen once. The sequenced sample consisted of PBMCs. The receptors come from a woman aged 40-49 years in good health and CMV-seropositive.

This clone appeared a few times. The genes are TRBV9 and TRBJ1-2, with 7 bases that match TRBD1. In germline, CDR1 is SGDLS, CDR2 YYNGEE. The CDR3 extends over 14 amino acids. Germline trimming cut 0 bases from V and 5 bases from J; bases unmatched to any gene: 4. The CDR3 DNA follows: TGTGCCAGCAGCGTAGAAGACAGGGCGTATGGCTACACCTTC. Translation gives CASSVEDRAYGYTF.

This clone has more than one count but fewer than ten. The chain joins TRBV6-5 to TRBJ1-6; TRBD1 is a possible D gene (6 bases). This CDR3 region has 14 residues. V was shortened by 0 bases and J by 11 bases, with 11 bases between the two germline ends. CDR1 and CDR2 from the germline V gene are MNHEY and SVGAGI. CDR3 in DNA: TGTGCCAGCAGTTACTCCAGGGGATGGCCACCCCTCCACTTT. Translated, it gives CASSYSRGWPPLHF.

This chain connects TRBV15 to TRBJ1-5; D is undetermined. Looked up from germline, CDR1 is LNHNV and CDR2 is YYDKDF (reference sequence). V lost 1 base to trimming and J lost 4 bases, with 11 bases between them. The CDR3 runs 15 residues. The DNA of the CDR3 is TGTGCCACCAGCAGAGCCGGGGAGGGTAATCAGCCCCAGCATTTT. This sequence encodes CATSRAGEGNQPQHF.

This clone was detected only a few times. This chain uses TRBV4-1 with TRBJ1-1; 11 nucleotides align to TRBD1. Germline CDR1 MGHRA, CDR2 YSYEKL. The CDR3 is 15 amino acids. V shed 3 bases, J shed 3 bases, and the junction held 3 bases outside the gene matches. The CDR3 reads CASSQPGQGDTEAFF. In nucleotides, the CDR3 is TGCGCCAGCAGCCAGCCGGGACAGGGGGACACTGAAGCTTTCTTT.

V gene TRBV5-4 combines with J gene TRBJ2-2; D might be TRBD1 (8 bases). Trimming removed 2 bases at V and 4 bases at J, with 15 bases between. Germline CDR1 reads SGHNT; CDR2 reads YYREEE (reference sequence). The CDR3 is 16 residues long. The CDR3 sequence: CASSFKTGEGTGELFF. CDR3 DNA sequence: TGTGCCAGCAGCTTTAAGACAGGGGAGGGCACCGGGGAGCTGTTTTTT.

This clone was detected only a few times. The chain employs TRBV4-1 and TRBJ2-7, with D tentatively TRBD1 (5 bases). In germline, CDR1 is MGHRA, CDR2 YSYEKL. Trimming removed 4 bases at V and 5 bases at J, with 18 bases between. The CDR3 extends over 15 amino acids. In DNA, the CDR3 is TGCGCCAGCAGCCTTTTCGTAAGGGGTAACAACGAGCAGTACTTC. This translates into CASSLFVRGNNEQYF.

This clone has more than one count but fewer than ten. The rearrangement joins TRBV5-6 to TRBJ1-2; no firm D call. V lost 4 bases and J lost 7, with 17 bases in between. The germline V gene has CDR1 SGHDT and CDR2 YYEEEE. CDR3 length equals 14 residues. The CDR3 region is CASSPGLRMRGYTF. CDR3 DNA sequence: TGTGCCAGCAGCCCAGGTTTGAGAATGCGTGGCTACACCTTC.

The table lists this clone with a few counts. The V and J genes are TRBV6-4 and TRBJ1-6; tentatively, D is TRBD1 (5 bases). CDR1 is MRHNA and CDR2 is SNTAGT in the germline V gene. Trimming took 3 bases from V and 5 from J, leaving 5 bases between them. The CDR3 contains 13 residues. CDR3 sequence (DNA): TGTGCCAGCAGTGAGGACAATAATTCACCCCTCCACTTT. Translated, it gives CASSEDNNSPLHF.

There are many counts of this clone. J is TRBJ2-7 and V is TRBV6-5, with TRBD1 identical over 8 bases. Germline trimming cut 6 bases from V and 4 bases from J; bases unmatched to any gene: 8. Germline CDR1 MNHEY, CDR2 SVGAGI. CDR3 size: 14 residues. The CDR3 nucleotides read TGTGCCAGCAGCTACGGGACAGGCAAATACGAGCAGTACTTC. Translation: CASSYGTGKYEQYF.

This clone came up a few times. This chain connects TRBV5-8 to TRBJ2-7; D uncertain. The ends were cut back, 3 bases at V and 9 bases at J, with 19 bases in the middle. CDR1 is SGHTS, CDR2 YDEGEE, per germline. The CDR3 is 14 amino acids. DNA for the CDR3: TGTGCCAGCAGCTCCCGAGCAGCGCCTTTTTGGCAGTACTTC. Translated: CASSSRAAPFWQYF.

V is TRBV19 and J is TRBJ1-5; a possible D gene is TRBD1 (6 bases). Per the germline V gene, CDR1 is LNHDA and CDR2 is SQIVND (reference sequence). The CDR3 length is 12 residues. The V end lost 9 bases, the J end lost 5 bases, and 11 bases lay between the germline ends. CDR3 protein: CASEYRDQPQHF. Here the CDR3 DNA reads TGTGCCAGCGAATACAGGGATCAGCCCCAGCATTTT.

This clone showed up just a few times. The V and J genes are TRBV6-5 and TRBJ2-3; 7 positions match TRBD1. The CDR3 consists of 14 residues. From germline, CDR1 is MNHEY and CDR2 SVGAGI. With 9 bases clipped from V and 4 bases from J, the junction kept 10 bases outside the gene matches. In nucleotides, the CDR3 is TGTGCCAGTATAAAGAGACAGGGAGCAGATACGCAGTATTTT. This codes for CASIKRQGADTQYF.

Comments on this clone: The sample has other DNA sequences that encode this CDR3 too. The chain has TRBV2 and TRBJ1-1; D gene unclear. The germline V and J ends were trimmed by 4 bases and 3 bases, with 12 bases remaining between them. CDR3 size: 14 residues. Germline V CDR1 and CDR2: SNHLY, FYNNEI. The CDR3 DNA reads as TGTGCCAGCAGTGTTAGGCTAGGAGACACTGAAGCTTTCTTT. This sequence encodes CASSVRLGDTEAFF.

This clone ranks as medium-sized. The chain carries TRBV10-3 and TRBJ2-7; D might be TRBD1 (6 bases). The CDR3 spans 12 residues. The germline V and J ends were trimmed by 11 bases and 4 bases, with 15 bases remaining between them. Germline-derived CDR1 and CDR2 are ENHRY and SYGVKD. CDR3 region: CAVSGQHYEQYF. The DNA for the CDR3 is TGTGCCGTCTCCGGACAGCATTACGAGCAGTACTTC.

CDR3 sequence: CASSFVDSLYEQYF. Here the CDR3 DNA reads TGTGCCAGCAGCTTCGTCGACTCGCTCTACGAGCAGTACTTC. The chain is built from TRBV7-9 and TRBJ2-7; D is unresolved. CDR3 length: 14 amino acids. Trimming shortened V by 3 bases and J by 3 bases, and 12 bases separated the two germline ends. Germline V gene sequence: CDR1 SEHNR, CDR2 FQNEAQ (reference sequence).

This clone appeared a few times. This same CDR3 is encoded by further DNA sequences in the sample. In DNA form, the CDR3 reads TGTGCCAGCAGTGACTCTGCGGGGGGATACAATGAGCAGTTCTTC. This encodes CASSDSAGGYNEQFF. The V and J genes are TRBV6-4 and TRBJ2-1; 8 bases align to TRBD2. From germline, CDR1 is MRHNA and CDR2 SNTAGT. The CDR3 loop spans 15 amino acids. Germline trimming cut 0 bases from V and 4 bases from J; bases unmatched to any gene: 2.

The chain uses TRBV28 and TRBJ1-4; 10 nucleotides align to TRBD1. CDR1 and CDR2 from the germline V gene are MDHEN and SYDVKM. Trimming at V came to 3 bases and at J to 3 bases, leaving 10 bases not matched to a gene. The CDR3 totals 18 residues. The CDR3 nucleotides read TGTGCCAGCAGTTTCCGGGACAGGGGCCCTGCGGCTAATGAAAAACTGTTTTTT. It is translated as CASSFRDRGPAANEKLFF.

This chain uses TRBV9 with TRBJ1-5; the D gene is possibly TRBD1 (5 bases). The germline CDR1 and CDR2 sequences are SGDLS and YYNGEE. The CDR3 totals 15 residues. Trimming removed 7 bases at V and 6 bases at J, with 20 bases between. CDR3 DNA sequence: TGTGCCAGCGGAAGGGGCCCCAAGTGGGGTCAGCCCCAGCATTTT. Protein product: CASGRGPKWGQPQHF. The variable domain in full, with the rest retrieved from reference TRBV9 and TRBJ1-5, is DSGVTQTPKHLITATGQRVTLRCSPRSGDLSVYWYQQSLDQGLQFLIQYYNGEERAKGNILERFSAQQFPDLHSELNLSSLELGDSALYFCASGRGPKWGQPQHFGDGTRLSIL.

The chain combines TRBV10-2 with TRBJ2-7; possible D gene TRBD2, 5 bases. The ends were cut back, 7 bases at V and 5 bases at J, with 12 bases in the middle. The CDR3 has 12 residues. Germline V gene data show CDR1 as WSHSY and CDR2 as SAAADI. The CDR3 sequence: CASTRGGDEQYF. CDR3 sequence (DNA): TGCGCCAGCACCCGGGGTGGGGACGAGCAGTACTTC.

There are a few counts of this clone. The chain uses TRBV9 and TRBJ2-3, with a possible D match to TRBD2 (5 bases). From germline, CDR1 is SGDLS and CDR2 YYNGEE. This CDR3 is built from 17 residues. The ends were cut back, 3 bases at V and 5 bases at J, with 22 bases in the middle. The CDR3 bases are TGTGCCAGCAGCGCGGCCACTAGGGAGTTTTTGATAGATACGCAGTATTTT. This sequence encodes CASSAATREFLIDTQYF.

This clone appeared a few times. V gene TRBV13 combines with J gene TRBJ2-3; D is possibly TRBD2 (7 bases). The V end lost 3 bases, the J end lost 5 bases, and 18 bases lay between the germline ends. Germline V CDR1 and CDR2: PRHDT, FYEKMQ (reference sequence). The CDR3 has 16 residues. This chain's CDR3 is CASSLGGLAGGDTQYF. As DNA, the CDR3 is TGTGCCAGCAGCTTGGGGGGGCTAGCCGGGGGAGATACGCAGTATTTT.

The J gene is TRBJ2-1, the V gene TRBV18; weak D call: TRBD2 (7 bases). This CDR3 region has 15 residues. Germline V gene data show CDR1 as KGHSH and CDR2 as LQKENI. The V end lost 0 bases, the J end lost 5 bases, and 11 bases lay between the germline ends. This CDR3 reads CASSPPGGGNNEQFF. The CDR3 DNA sequence: TGTGCCAGCTCACCACCTGGCGGGGGCAACAATGAGCAGTTCTTC.

The V gene is TRBV6-4, the J gene TRBJ2-5, with 8 bases lining up with TRBD2. The J call may be in error: the DNA end matches TRBJ2-7 better. Germline-derived CDR1 and CDR2 are MRHNA and SNTAGT. The CDR3 runs to 17 residues. The CDR3 nucleotides are TGTGCCAGCAGTGATTTCCCGGGACTAGGTATAACCTACGAGCAGTACTTC. Protein sequence: CASSDFPGLGITYEQYF.

This clone has just a few counts. The gene calls are TRBV2 and TRBJ2-7; 7 nucleotides line up with TRBD1. The CDR3 runs to 11 residues. Trimming took 10 bases from V and 3 from J; bases not matched to a gene: 3. From germline, CDR1 is SNHLY and CDR2 FYNNEI. The DNA of the CDR3 is TGTGCCACCGACAGGGACTACGAGCAGTACTTC. Translation: CATDRDYEQYF.

The V call is TRBV6-1, the J call TRBJ2-5, with 8 bases fitting TRBD2. The CDR3 runs 17 residues. V lost 4 bases, J lost 4 bases, and 14 bases stayed unmatched. Looked up from germline, CDR1 is MNHNS and CDR2 is SASEGT. The CDR3 DNA reads as TGTGCCAGCAGTGCCTTAATCGGGGGGGCCCCCCCAGAGACCCAGTACTTC. Translating gives CASSALIGGAPPETQYF.

This clone was detected a few times. The chain is built from TRBV9 and TRBJ1-2; 7 positions match TRBD1. The germline V gene encodes CDR1 SGDLS and CDR2 YYNGEE. V lost 4 bases and J lost 5; bases outside the gene matches: 11. The CDR3 is made up of 15 amino acids. The CDR3 here is CASSTRQGGGYGYTF. The DNA for the CDR3 is TGTGCCAGCAGCACCCGACAGGGTGGGGGATATGGCTACACCTTC.

V is TRBV30 and J is TRBJ2-7; 7 bases line up with TRBD1. The J segment lost 5 bases and the V segment lost 0 bases, leaving 7 bases of the junction unmatched. The CDR3 totals 14 residues. Germline V gene sequence: CDR1 GTSNPN, CDR2 SVGIG (reference sequence). CDR3 in amino acids: CAWSVWSGGDEQYF. The CDR3 nucleotides read TGTGCCTGGAGTGTATGGTCAGGGGGTGACGAGCAGTACTTC. Variable domain in full (rest from reference TRBV30 and TRBJ2-7): SQTIHQWPATLVQPVGSPLSLECTVEGTSNPNLYWYRQAAGRGLQLLFYSVGIGQISSEVPQNLSASRPQDRQFILSSKKLLLSDSGFYLCAWSVWSGGDEQYFGPGTRLTVT.

This clone was seen only a few times. The chain combines TRBV10-3 with TRBJ2-2, with D perhaps TRBD2 (6 bases). The CDR3 spans 16 residues. Trimming removed 6 bases at V and 3 bases at J, with 17 bases between. CDR1 is ENHRY, CDR2 SYGVKD, per germline. CDR3 protein: CAISPRGGTDTGELFF. CDR3 DNA sequence: TGTGCCATCAGCCCGCGTGGAGGGACGGACACCGGGGAGCTGTTTTTT.

The genes are TRBV9 and TRBJ2-5; TRBD2 matches at 9 bases. Losses at the gene ends were 3 bases for V and 4 bases for J; bases not matched to a gene: 10. The CDR3 has 16 residues. CDR1 is SGDLS and CDR2 is YYNGEE in the germline V gene. The CDR3 sequence: CASSEEAGGPRETQYF. The DNA for the CDR3 is TGTGCCAGCAGCGAGGAAGCGGGGGGCCCGAGAGAGACCCAGTACTTC.

The DNA for the CDR3 is TGCGCCAGCCCTGGGGAGGGGGTGACCCAGTACTTC. Translating it yields CASPGEGVTQYF. The rearrangement uses TRBV10-1 and TRBJ2-5; D may be TRBD2 (7 bases). Trimming removed 8 bases at V and 7 bases at J, with 14 bases between. This CDR3 has 12 amino acids. Germline CDR1 is WNHNN and CDR2 is SYGVQD (reference sequence).